Listed here are 20 T cell receptor beta chains from one sample, sequenced in a study of T cell responses to AZD1222 COVID-19 vaccine. The protocol was immunoSEQ multiplex PCR, while the TCRdb copy is restricted to in-frame clones and leaves out a portion. The sample shows tens of thousands of clones, around 84% of them seen only once. The sequenced sample was peripheral blood, obtained on day 0 of AZD1222 vaccination. These receptor sequences come from an adult in good health.

This clone was detected only a few times. CDR3 protein: CASSYSPGGDPLHF. The CDR3 DNA follows: TGTGCCAGCAGTTACTCGCCGGGGGGCGATCCCCTCCACTTT. This chain connects TRBV6-5 to TRBJ1-6; D is possibly TRBD1 (6 bases). The CDR3 spans 14 residues. Germline V gene sequence: CDR1 MNHEY, CDR2 SVGAGI. V was cut by 0 bases and J by 13 bases, with 13 bases left in between.

The V call is TRBV27, the J call TRBJ2-7; 7 bases line up with TRBD2. The CDR3 loop spans 13 amino acids. V shed 3 bases, J shed 2 bases, and the junction held 1 base outside the gene matches. Germline V gene lookup returns CDR1 MNHEY and CDR2 SMNVEV (reference sequence). Here the CDR3 reads CASSLAGAYEQYF. As DNA, the CDR3 is TGTGCCAGCAGTTTGGCGGGGGCCTACGAGCAGTACTTC.

This chain uses TRBV2 with TRBJ2-7, with 7 bases aligning to TRBD2. The CDR3 runs to 13 residues. The germline V gene encodes CDR1 SNHLY and CDR2 FYNNEI. V lost 6 bases, J lost 5 bases, and 7 bases stayed unmatched. The CDR3 spells CASRHGGGNEQYF. CDR3 coding DNA: TGTGCCAGCAGGCATGGGGGGGGGAACGAGCAGTACTTC.

This clone appeared once. This chain links TRBV11-3 with TRBJ2-3; no reliable D call. The CDR3 sequence is 15 residues long. Germline V CDR1 and CDR2: SGHNT, YENEEA. Trimming removed 1 base at V and 5 bases at J, with 13 bases between. The CDR3 spells CASSLGGRPEDTQYF. CDR3 nucleotides: TGTGCCAGCAGCTTAGGCGGCAGGCCCGAAGATACGCAGTATTTT.

V and J are TRBV28 and TRBJ1-6, with TRBD1 identical over 8 bases. Germline CDR1 and CDR2: MDHEN and SYDVKM. After removal of 8 bases from V and 7 bases from J, the junction contained 1 base not matched to a gene. The CDR3 sequence is 12 residues long. The CDR3 region is CASRQGNSPLHF. The CDR3 DNA reads as TGTGCCAGCCGACAGGGGAATTCACCCCTCCACTTT.

The chain is built from TRBV7-2 and TRBJ2-7, with D maybe TRBD1 (5 bases). CDR3 length equals 12 residues. Germline loops: CDR1 SGHTA, CDR2 FQGNSA. The V end was cut by 6 bases, the J end by 3 bases, with 9 bases between. The chain's CDR3 is CASRADSYEQYF. The CDR3, as DNA: TGTGCCAGCAGGGCCGACAGCTACGAGCAGTACTTC.

The V call is TRBV7-2, the J call TRBJ2-1; TRBD2 matches 11 bases. With 4 bases clipped from V and 2 bases from J, the junction kept 10 bases outside the gene matches. Looked up from germline, CDR1 is SGHTA and CDR2 is FQGNSA. The CDR3 has 18 amino acids. The CDR3 sequence: CASSSASGGHTAYNEQFF. The CDR3 DNA reads as TGTGCCAGCAGCTCGGCTAGCGGGGGGCACACCGCCTACAATGAGCAGTTCTTC.

This sequence joins TRBV19 and TRBJ2-1, with TRBD2 matching 16 bases. Germline CDR1 and CDR2: LNHDA and SQIVND (reference sequence). The CDR3 contains 16 residues. V lost 7 bases, J lost 8 bases, and 8 bases stayed unmatched. For the CDR3, the DNA is TGTGCCAGTACCGGGACTAGCGGGAGGGCTGGGGATGAGCAGTTCTTC. This translates into CASTGTSGRAGDEQFF.

V and J are TRBV11-2 and TRBJ2-3; D is ambiguous. CDR1 and CDR2 (germline): SGHAT, FQNNGV. The V end was cut by 0 bases, the J end by 0 bases, with 16 bases between. CDR3 length: 18 amino acids. The CDR3 region is CASSLESGIPLSTDTQYF. CDR3 nucleotides: TGTGCCAGCAGCTTAGAGAGTGGGATCCCTCTTAGCACAGATACGCAGTATTTT.

This clone was detected a few times. The gene calls are TRBV27 and TRBJ1-5, with a possible D match to TRBD1 (6 bases). This CDR3 has 14 amino acids. V shed 6 bases and J shed 0 bases, with 9 bases lying between them. The germline CDR1 and CDR2 sequences are MNHEY and SMNVEV (reference sequence). The CDR3 nucleotides read TGTGCCAGCAGAGGGACAAATAGCAATCAGCCCCAGCATTTT. Protein: CASRGTNSNQPQHF.

This chain links TRBV19 with TRBJ1-1, with 10 positions matching TRBD1. The CDR3 covers 17 residues. J gave up 0 bases and V 4 bases, and 8 bases lay outside the gene matches. Germline CDR1 and CDR2: LNHDA and SQIVND (reference sequence). The CDR3 region has the DNA TGTGCCAGTAGTACCCACAGACAGGGGGCCTTGAACACTGAAGCTTTCTTT. It is translated as CASSTHRQGALNTEAFF.

The chain uses TRBV2 and TRBJ2-1; TRBD2 might be the D (6 bases). This CDR3 spans 16 amino acids. V shed 2 bases and J shed 4 bases, with 15 bases lying between them. Germline CDR1 SNHLY, CDR2 FYNNEI. The CDR3 DNA sequence: TGTGCCAGCAGTGAAATAGGCGGGACGGTATACAATGAGCAGTTCTTC. Its translation is CASSEIGGTVYNEQFF.

This clone was seen a single time. The J gene is TRBJ1-3, the V gene TRBV16, with D perhaps TRBD1 (5 bases). The germline gives CDR1 KGHSY, CDR2 FQNENV. V lost 4 bases and J lost 4, with 17 bases in between. There are 16 residues in the CDR3. The CDR3 bases are TGTGCCAGCAGCCTTAACACCGGGACGGACGGAAACACCATATATTTT. It translates to CASSLNTGTDGNTIYF.

The J gene is TRBJ1-5, the V gene TRBV5-1; D is ambiguous. Germline CDR1 reads SGHRS; CDR2 reads YFSETQ. The CDR3 is 13 amino acids. The ends were cut back, 2 bases at V and 1 base at J, with 4 bases in the middle. CDR3 bases: TGCGCCAGCAGCTTTGGGAGCAATCAGCCCCAGCATTTT. Translating it yields CASSFGSNQPQHF. The whole variable domain, filled in from reference TRBV5-1 and TRBJ1-5, reads KAGVTQTPRYLIKTRGQQVTLSCSPISGHRSVSWYQQTPGQGLQFLFEYFSETQRNKGNFPGRFSGRQFSNSRSEMNVSTLELGDSALYLCASSFGSNQPQHFGDGTRLSIL.

The chain employs TRBV7-9 and TRBJ1-2; 8 bases are shared with TRBD1. The trim removed 1 base at V and 4 bases at J, leaving 5 bases unmatched. This CDR3 spans 15 amino acids. Germline V lookup: CDR1 SEHNR, CDR2 FQNEAQ (reference sequence). This chain's CDR3 is CASSLDEGQVYGYTF. Written as DNA, the CDR3 is TGTGCCAGCAGCTTAGATGAGGGACAGGTCTATGGCTACACCTTC.

The chain recombines TRBV2 with TRBJ2-5, with D possibly TRBD2 on 6 matching bases. Trimming took off 8 bases at V and 5 bases at J, with 18 bases between the two ends. CDR1 and CDR2 from the germline V gene are SNHLY and FYNNEI. The CDR3 runs to 14 residues. CDR3 protein: CASAGQPGMETQYF. In DNA form, the CDR3 reads TGTGCCAGCGCGGGGCAGCCGGGGATGGAGACCCAGTACTTC. The whole variable domain, filled in from reference TRBV2 and TRBJ2-5, reads EPEVTQTPSHQVTQMGQEVILRCVPISNHLYFYWYRQILGQKVEFLVSFYNNEISEKSEIFDDQFSVERPDGSNFTLKIRSTKLEDSAMYFCASAGQPGMETQYFGPGTRLLVL.

The chain recombines TRBV7-8 with TRBJ1-2; tentative D call: TRBD1 (6 bases). There are 14 residues in the CDR3. Germline V gene data show CDR1 as SGHVS and CDR2 as FQNEAQ. V dropped 5 bases and J dropped 6 bases, with 16 bases sitting between them. The CDR3 bases are TGTGCCAGCAGCCCTCGGGACAATTTGGATGGCTACACCTTC. This translates into CASSPRDNLDGYTF.

The chain joins TRBV10-2 to TRBJ2-7; 13 bases are shared with TRBD2. The CDR3 has 14 residues. Germline V gene lookup returns CDR1 WSHSY and CDR2 SAAADI. V lost 6 bases, J lost 6 bases, and 5 bases stayed unmatched. The CDR3 region is CASRPGLAGSEQYF. The CDR3 coding sequence is TGCGCCAGCAGGCCGGGACTAGCGGGATCCGAGCAGTACTTC.

This chain uses TRBV28 with TRBJ1-1; 7 bases are a match to TRBD1. The length of the CDR3 is 15 residues. Germline CDR1 is MDHEN and CDR2 is SYDVKM. Trimming removed 3 bases from V and 2 bases from J; junction bases left unmatched: 6. CDR3 loop: CASSFSGTANTEAFF. The CDR3 DNA reads TGTGCCAGCAGTTTTTCCGGGACAGCCAACACTGAAGCTTTCTTT.

This clone was found many times. The V call is TRBV4-1, the J call TRBJ1-6; maybe TRBD1 (6 bases). CDR1 and CDR2 from the germline V gene are MGHRA and YSYEKL. Trimming shortened V by 4 bases and J by 6 bases, and 16 bases separated the two germline ends. The CDR3 is 16 residues long. The DNA for the CDR3 is TGCGCCAGCAGCCGGGGCACTGGACAGCCTAATTCACCCCTCCACTTT. This sequence encodes CASSRGTGQPNSPLHF.